The 13 T cell receptor beta chains below all came from one sample that was sequenced in a study of cytomegalovirus exposure and HLA in healthy donors. PCR was performed using 60 Vbeta and 13 Jbeta primers. Method: immunoSEQ multiplex PCR; TCRdb's copy keeps in-frame clones and lacks some. The sample holds under 200,000 clones, approximately 79% seen once. The specimen was PBMCs. Receptors were obtained from a man in his forties in good health and CMV-seronegative.

This chain uses TRBV5-4 with TRBJ2-7, with D possibly matching TRBD1 (6 bases). This CDR3 has 14 residues. The V end was cut by 2 bases, the J end by 1 base, with 10 bases between. Germline lookup yields CDR1 SGHNT and CDR2 YYREEE (reference sequence). The CDR3 DNA follows: TGTGCCAGCAGCTTTGGGCAGGGGTCCTACGAGCAGTACTTC. Its protein product is CASSFGQGSYEQYF.

As concerns this clone: A read error may produce the germline difference seen at one junction end. The chain uses TRBV27 and TRBJ2-7, with D possibly TRBD1 on 6 matching bases. This CDR3 region has 14 residues. Germline CDR1 and CDR2: MNHEY and SMNVEV (reference sequence). In nucleotides, the CDR3 is TGTGCCAGCACCCCGGACAGCTACGCTTACGGGCAGTACTTC. It codes for CASTPDSYAYGQYF.

This sequence joins TRBV6-4 and TRBJ2-7; the match to TRBD2 covers 8 bases. After removal of 7 bases from V and 4 bases from J, the junction contained 15 bases not matched to a gene. The germline CDR1 and CDR2 sequences are MRHNA and SNTAGT. The CDR3 runs 16 residues. The CDR3 nucleotides read TGTGCCAGCATGGTTGGGCGGGAGGCAGGAATTTACGAGCAGTACTTC. Translating it yields CASMVGREAGIYEQYF.

V and J are TRBV27 and TRBJ2-1, with D possibly TRBD2 on 6 matching bases. Germline V gene sequence: CDR1 MNHEY, CDR2 SMNVEV (reference sequence). This CDR3 comprises 11 residues. Trimming took 10 bases from V and 6 from J, leaving 10 bases between them. The CDR3 DNA sequence: TGTGCCACAGACGGGGGCAATGAGCAGTTCTTC. Its translation is CATDGGNEQFF.

Remarks on this clone: Compared with germline, one end of the junction differs, possibly owing to a read error. This chain joins TRBV5-1 and TRBJ2-6; D possibly corresponds to TRBD1 (5 bases). The CDR3 runs to 15 residues. CDR1 and CDR2 from the germline V gene are SGHRS and YFSETQ. The CDR3 here is CASSLMASGANGLTF. As DNA, the CDR3 is TGCGCCAGCAGCTTGATGGCCTCTGGGGCCAACGGCCTGACTTTC.

The V gene is TRBV27, the J gene TRBJ1-1; tentative D call: TRBD1 (6 bases). Deletions cut 2 bases from V and 5 bases from J, with 12 bases between. CDR3 size: 14 residues. Germline V gene sequence: CDR1 MNHEY, CDR2 SMNVEV (reference sequence). The CDR3 region has the DNA TGTGCCAGCAGTTTACAGGGGCGGTTAACTGAAGCTTTCTTT. This translates into CASSLQGRLTEAFF.

The chain is built from TRBV30 and TRBJ2-3; no reliable D call. Germline-derived CDR1 and CDR2 are GTSNPN and SVGIG (reference sequence). The CDR3 contains 12 residues. V lost 4 bases, J lost 2 bases, and 7 bases lay in between. The CDR3 sequence: CAWIQNTDTQYF. In DNA form, the CDR3 reads TGTGCCTGGATACAGAACACAGATACGCAGTATTTT.

The genes are TRBV10-3 and TRBJ2-3, with 9 nucleotides matching TRBD2. V was pared by 0 bases and J by 5 bases, with 6 bases of the junction left unmatched. The length of the CDR3 is 16 residues. Germline assignment: CDR1 ENHRY and CDR2 SYGVKD. CDR3: CAISESGSGSGDTQYF. CDR3 sequence (DNA): TGTGCCATCAGTGAGTCGGGTAGCGGGAGTGGAGATACGCAGTATTTT.

This sequence joins TRBV11-3 and TRBJ2-1; perhaps TRBD2 as D (5 bases). CDR1 and CDR2 from the germline V gene are SGHNT and YENEEA. This CDR3 comprises 16 residues. V was pared by 4 bases and J by 5 bases, with 18 bases between. CDR3 sequence reads: CASSSRGRLGHNEQFF. In DNA form, the CDR3 reads TGTGCCAGCAGCTCTAGAGGGCGGTTGGGTCACAATGAGCAGTTCTTC.

The V gene is TRBV28, the J gene TRBJ1-2; D uncertain. V shed 1 base and J shed 8 bases, with 17 bases lying between them. The CDR3 spans 15 residues. In germline, CDR1 is MDHEN, CDR2 SYDVKM. CDR3 nucleotide sequence: TGTGCCAGCAGTTTATCAGGAAATGTGCGAGAGGGCTACACCTTC. Translation gives CASSLSGNVREGYTF.

The V gene is TRBV19, the J gene TRBJ1-1; possible D gene TRBD1, 6 bases. The CDR3 is 14 residues long. V dropped 9 bases and J dropped 8 bases, with 22 bases sitting between them. Germline V CDR1 and CDR2: LNHDA, SQIVND (reference sequence). The CDR3 nucleotides read TGTGCCAGCGATAACAGGGTCAAAGAGTCCGAAGCTTTCTTT. This sequence encodes CASDNRVKESEAFF. Filled out from reference TRBV19 and TRBJ1-1, the complete variable domain reads DGGITQSPKYLFRKEGQNVTLSCEQNLNHDAMYWYRQDPGQGLRLIYYSQIVNDFQKGDIAEGYSVSREKKESFPLTVTSAQKNPTAFYLCASDNRVKESEAFFGQGTRLTVV.

The V gene is TRBV5-1, the J gene TRBJ1-3; a weak D match, TRBD1 (5 bases). The V gene's germline CDR1 is SGHRS and CDR2 YFSETQ. The germline V and J ends were trimmed by 1 base and 1 base, with 9 bases remaining between them. The CDR3 loop spans 15 amino acids. CDR3 loop: CASSLQGSSGNTIYF. CDR3 DNA sequence: TGCGCCAGCAGCTTGCAGGGTTCATCTGGAAACACCATATATTTT.

Details on this clone: The junction departs from germline at one end; a sequencing error may be responsible. The CDR3 nucleotides are TGTTCCAGCAGCGTCGGGACTAGCGGGATTCATTACTACGAGCAGTACTTC. Its protein is CSSSVGTSGIHYYEQYF. The V call is TRBV7-9, the J call TRBJ2-7, with 13 bases that match TRBD2. The CDR3 has 17 amino acids. Per germline, CDR1 SEHNR and CDR2 FQNEAQ (reference sequence).